The 3 T cell receptor beta chains in this list originate from one sample, sequenced in a study of regulatory T cells in long-lasting Graves disease. The time point: persistent/refractory GD, antithyroid drugs over 5 years with positive TRAb. Preparation of the TCR library used RNA extracted from PBMCs. In building TCR beta libraries, iRepertoire HTBI primers were used together with Arm-PCR of CDR3 regions. TCRdb reanalysed the multiplex PCR reads using MiXCR and keeps one entry per CDR3 protein. The top ten clones hold 40% to 55% of a sample with about 660,000 distinct CDR3 sequences, around 30% of them seen once. Sequenced here: peripheral blood mononuclear cells (PBMCs), sampled when the disease was refractory, from a patient treated with antithyroid drugs. The source of these receptors is a female donor with Graves disease.

This clonotype was observed many times. The chain joins TRBV2 to TRBJ1-1; D is ambiguous. Between the trimmed V and J ends, which lost 6 bases and 6 bases, there was a span of 11 bases. The CDR3 covers 12 residues. Germline V gene lookup returns CDR1 SNHLY and CDR2 FYNNEI. Here the CDR3 reads CASSSLGAEAFF. The CDR3 nucleotides are TGTGCCAGCAGCTCCCTTGGGGCTGAAGCTTTCTTT.

A word on this clonotype: A much larger clone lies a single base off, so this may be a read error. The chain uses TRBV2 and TRBJ1-6; 8 bases map to TRBD1. Germline assignment: CDR1 SNHLY and CDR2 FYNNEI. J was trimmed by 10 bases and V by 2 bases; bases with no gene match: 7. The length of the CDR3 is 15 residues. In nucleotides, the CDR3 is TGTGCCAGCAGTGAAAGGACAGGGAGACGATCACCCCTCCACTTT. Translating gives CASSERTGRRSPLHF.

This clonotype was detected a few times. The V and J genes are TRBV3-1 and TRBJ2-5, with TRBD2 matching over 11 bases. CDR3 length equals 18 residues. The V gene's germline CDR1 is LGHDT and CDR2 YNNKEL (reference sequence). V shed 1 base, J shed 4 bases, and the junction held 11 bases outside the gene matches. The CDR3 coding sequence is TGTGCCAGCAGCCAAGGCCTAGCGGGAGGACGTTCGACAGAGACCCAGTACTTC. Residues: CASSQGLAGGRSTETQYF.